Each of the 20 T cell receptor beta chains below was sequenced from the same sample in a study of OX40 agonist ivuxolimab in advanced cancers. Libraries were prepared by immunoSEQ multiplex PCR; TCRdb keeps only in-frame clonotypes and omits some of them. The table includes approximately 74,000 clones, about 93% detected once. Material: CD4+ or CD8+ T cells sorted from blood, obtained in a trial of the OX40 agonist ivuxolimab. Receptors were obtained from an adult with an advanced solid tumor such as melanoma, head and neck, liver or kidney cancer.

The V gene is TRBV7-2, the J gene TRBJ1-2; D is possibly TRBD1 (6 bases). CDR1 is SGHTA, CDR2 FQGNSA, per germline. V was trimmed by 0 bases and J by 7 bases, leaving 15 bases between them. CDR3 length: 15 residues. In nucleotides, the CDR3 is TGTGCCAGCAGCTTAGCCGTGGGGGCGCCAACTGGCTACACCTTC. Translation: CASSLAVGAPTGYTF. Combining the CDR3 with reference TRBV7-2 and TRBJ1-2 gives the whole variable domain GAGVSQSPSNKVTEKGKDVELRCDPISGHTALYWYRQSLGQGLEFLIYFQGNSAPDKSGLPSDRFSAERTGGSVSTLTIQRTQQEDSAVYLCASSLAVGAPTGYTFGSGTRLTVV.

The CDR3 DNA sequence: TGTGCCACAAGACAGGGAGTTGGGAACACTGAAGCTTTCTTT. It codes for CATRQGVGNTEAFF. This rearrangement joins TRBV6-5 to TRBJ1-1, with 7 bases aligning to TRBD1. The CDR3 totals 14 residues. The junction had 9 bases not matched to a gene; V was cut back by 10 bases and J by 1 base. Germline V lookup: CDR1 MNHEY, CDR2 SVGAGI.

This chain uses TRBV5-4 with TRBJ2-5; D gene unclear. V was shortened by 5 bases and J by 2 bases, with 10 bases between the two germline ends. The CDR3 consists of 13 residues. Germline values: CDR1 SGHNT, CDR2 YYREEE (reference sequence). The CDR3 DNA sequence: TGTGCCAGCAGTAGGGAAGGGCAAGAGACCCAGTACTTC. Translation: CASSREGQETQYF. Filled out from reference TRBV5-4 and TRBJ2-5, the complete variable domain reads ETGVTQSPTHLIKTRGQQVTLRCSSQSGHNTVSWYQQALGQGPQFIFQYYREEENGRGNFPPRFSGLQFPNYSSELNVNALELDDSALYLCASSREGQETQYFGPGTRLLVL.

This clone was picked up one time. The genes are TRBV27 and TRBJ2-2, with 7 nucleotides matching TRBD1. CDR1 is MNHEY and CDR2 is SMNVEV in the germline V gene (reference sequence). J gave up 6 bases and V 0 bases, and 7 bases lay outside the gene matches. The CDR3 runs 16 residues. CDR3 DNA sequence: TGTGCCAGCAGTTTATCGGACAGGAGAGGGGCCGGGGAGCTGTTTTTT. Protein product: CASSLSDRRGAGELFF.

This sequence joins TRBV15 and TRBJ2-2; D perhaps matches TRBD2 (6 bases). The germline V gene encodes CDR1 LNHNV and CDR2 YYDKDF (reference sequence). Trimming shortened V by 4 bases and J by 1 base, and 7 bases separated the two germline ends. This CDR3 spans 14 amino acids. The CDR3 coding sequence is TGTGCCACCAGCACGGGACTGAACACCGGGGAGCTGTTTTTT. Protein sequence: CATSTGLNTGELFF.

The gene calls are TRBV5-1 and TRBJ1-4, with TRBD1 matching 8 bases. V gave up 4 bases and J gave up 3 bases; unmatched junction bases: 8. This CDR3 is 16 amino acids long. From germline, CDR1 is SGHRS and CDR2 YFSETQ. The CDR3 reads CASSVTGDWSNEKLFF. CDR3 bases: TGCGCCAGCAGCGTGACAGGGGATTGGTCTAATGAAAAACTGTTTTTT.

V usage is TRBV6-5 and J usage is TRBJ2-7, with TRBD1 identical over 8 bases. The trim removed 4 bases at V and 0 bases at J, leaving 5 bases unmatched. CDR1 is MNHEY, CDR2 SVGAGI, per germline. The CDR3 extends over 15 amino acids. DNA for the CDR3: TGTGCCAGCAGTTCCCCAGACAGGGGCTCCTACGAGCAGTACTTC. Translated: CASSSPDRGSYEQYF.

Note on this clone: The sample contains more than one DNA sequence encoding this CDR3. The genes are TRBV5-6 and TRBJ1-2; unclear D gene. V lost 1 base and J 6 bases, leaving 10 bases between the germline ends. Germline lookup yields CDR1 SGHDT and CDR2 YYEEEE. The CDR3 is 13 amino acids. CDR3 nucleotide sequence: TGTGCCAGCAGCTTGAGAGGGCTCGATGGCTACACCTTC. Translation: CASSLRGLDGYTF.

This CDR3 reads CASRPPPNREVTQYF. As DNA, the CDR3 is TGTGCCAGCAGACCCCCCCCGAATCGGGAGGTGACCCAGTACTTC. The rearrangement uses TRBV2 and TRBJ2-5; 7 bases are a match to TRBD2. Germline lookup yields CDR1 SNHLY and CDR2 FYNNEI. J lost 7 bases, V lost 6 bases, and 14 bases had no gene match. CDR3 length: 15 residues.

The CDR3 protein is CASSLLGQGAPEAFF. In nucleotides, the CDR3 is TGTGCCAGCAGCTTACTAGGACAGGGGGCCCCTGAAGCTTTCTTT. This chain links TRBV5-6 with TRBJ1-1; the match to TRBD1 covers 11 bases. J was trimmed by 6 bases and V by 2 bases; bases with no gene match: 6. Germline V gene lookup returns CDR1 SGHDT and CDR2 YYEEEE. This CDR3 spans 15 amino acids.

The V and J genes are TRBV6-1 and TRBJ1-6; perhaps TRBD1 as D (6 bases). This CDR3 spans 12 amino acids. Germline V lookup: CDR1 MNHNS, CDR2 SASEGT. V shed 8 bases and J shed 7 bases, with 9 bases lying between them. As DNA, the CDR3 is TGTGCCAGCGGAAGGGGGAATTCACCCCTCCACTTT. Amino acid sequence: CASGRGNSPLHF.

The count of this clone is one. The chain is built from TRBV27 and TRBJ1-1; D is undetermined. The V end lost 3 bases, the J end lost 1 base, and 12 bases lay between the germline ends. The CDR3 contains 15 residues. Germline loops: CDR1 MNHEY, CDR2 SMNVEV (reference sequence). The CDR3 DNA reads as TGTGCCAGCAGTTTGTCGGGGTTAGGGAACACTGAAGCTTTCTTT. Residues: CASSLSGLGNTEAFF.

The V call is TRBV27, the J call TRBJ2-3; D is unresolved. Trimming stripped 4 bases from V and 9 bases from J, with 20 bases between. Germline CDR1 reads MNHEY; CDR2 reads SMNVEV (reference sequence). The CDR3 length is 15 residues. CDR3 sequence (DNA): TGTGCCAGCAGTTCCGCGTGGGCTTCTAGGTCGACGCAGTATTTT. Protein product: CASSSAWASRSTQYF.

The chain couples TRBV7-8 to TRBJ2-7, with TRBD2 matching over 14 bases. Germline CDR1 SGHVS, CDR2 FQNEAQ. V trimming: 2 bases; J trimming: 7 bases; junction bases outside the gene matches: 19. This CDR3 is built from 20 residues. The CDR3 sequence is CASSLRTGLAGVVTAGEQYF. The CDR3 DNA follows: TGTGCCAGCAGCTTACGTACGGGACTAGCGGGAGTAGTAACAGCGGGAGAGCAGTACTTC.

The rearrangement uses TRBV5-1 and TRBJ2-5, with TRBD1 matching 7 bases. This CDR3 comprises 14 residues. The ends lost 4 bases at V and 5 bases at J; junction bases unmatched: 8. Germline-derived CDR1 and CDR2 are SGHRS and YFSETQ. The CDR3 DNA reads TGCGCCAGCAGCCCCGGCCAACAGGGGGAGACCCAGTACTTC. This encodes CASSPGQQGETQYF.

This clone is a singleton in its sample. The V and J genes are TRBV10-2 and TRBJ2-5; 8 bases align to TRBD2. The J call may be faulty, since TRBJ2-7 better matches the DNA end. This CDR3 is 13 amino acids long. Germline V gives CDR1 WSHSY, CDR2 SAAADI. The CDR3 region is CASRTSLAYEQYF. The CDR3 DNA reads TGCGCCAGCCGGACTAGCCTCGCCTACGAGCAGTACTTC.

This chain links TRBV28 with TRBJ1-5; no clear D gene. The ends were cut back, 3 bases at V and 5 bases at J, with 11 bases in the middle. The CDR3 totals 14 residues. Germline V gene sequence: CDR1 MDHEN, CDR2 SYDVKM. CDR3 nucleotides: TGTGCCAGCAGTTTGTGGCAGGTCTATCAGCCCCAGCATTTT. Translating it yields CASSLWQVYQPQHF.

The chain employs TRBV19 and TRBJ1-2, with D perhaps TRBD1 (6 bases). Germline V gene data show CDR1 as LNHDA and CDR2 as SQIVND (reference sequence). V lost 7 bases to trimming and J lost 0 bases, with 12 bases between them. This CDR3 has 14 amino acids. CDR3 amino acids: CASTGQPSNYGYTF. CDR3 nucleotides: TGTGCCAGTACAGGACAGCCTTCTAACTATGGCTACACCTTC.

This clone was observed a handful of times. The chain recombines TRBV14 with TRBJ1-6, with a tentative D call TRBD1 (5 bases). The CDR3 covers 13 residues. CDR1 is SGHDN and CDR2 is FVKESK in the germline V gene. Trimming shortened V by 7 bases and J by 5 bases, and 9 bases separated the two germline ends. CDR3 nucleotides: TGTGCCAGCACTGGGGGGGATAATTCACCCCTCCACTTT. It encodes CASTGGDNSPLHF.

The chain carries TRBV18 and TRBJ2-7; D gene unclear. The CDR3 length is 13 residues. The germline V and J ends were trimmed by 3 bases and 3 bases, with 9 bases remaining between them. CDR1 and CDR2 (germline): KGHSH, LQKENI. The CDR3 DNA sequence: TGTGCCAGCTCACCTCCATCTTTCTACGAGCAGTACTTC. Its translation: CASSPPSFYEQYF.